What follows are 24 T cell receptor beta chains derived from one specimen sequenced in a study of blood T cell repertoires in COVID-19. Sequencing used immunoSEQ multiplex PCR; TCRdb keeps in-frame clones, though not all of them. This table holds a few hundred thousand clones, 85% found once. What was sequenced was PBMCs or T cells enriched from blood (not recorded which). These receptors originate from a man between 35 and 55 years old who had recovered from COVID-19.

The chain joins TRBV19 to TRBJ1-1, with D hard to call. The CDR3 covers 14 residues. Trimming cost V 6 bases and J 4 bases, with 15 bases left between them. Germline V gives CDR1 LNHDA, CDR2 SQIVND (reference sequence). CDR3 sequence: CASSSARGSTEAFF. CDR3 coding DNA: TGTGCCAGTAGCTCAGCTCGAGGGTCCACTGAAGCTTTCTTT.

The CDR3 DNA reads TGTGCCATCAGCCGGGACAGGGTCGGCTACACCTTC. It encodes CAISRDRVGYTF. J is TRBJ1-2 and V is TRBV10-3; 9 nucleotides match TRBD1. Trimming removed 6 bases from V and 8 bases from J; junction bases left unmatched: 4. The CDR3 length is 12 residues. Per germline, CDR1 ENHRY and CDR2 SYGVKD.

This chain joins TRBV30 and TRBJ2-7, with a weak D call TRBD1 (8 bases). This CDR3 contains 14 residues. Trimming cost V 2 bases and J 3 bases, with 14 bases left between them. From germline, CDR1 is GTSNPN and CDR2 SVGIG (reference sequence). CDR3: CAWSLQGGIYEQYF. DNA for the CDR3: TGTGCCTGGAGTCTACAGGGGGGGATCTACGAGCAGTACTTC.

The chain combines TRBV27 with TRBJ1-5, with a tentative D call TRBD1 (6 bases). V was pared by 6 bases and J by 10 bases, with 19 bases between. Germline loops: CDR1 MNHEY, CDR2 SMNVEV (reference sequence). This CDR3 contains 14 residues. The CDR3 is CASSPIGGDNPQHF. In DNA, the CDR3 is TGTGCCAGCAGCCCCATCGGGGGGGACAACCCCCAGCATTTT.

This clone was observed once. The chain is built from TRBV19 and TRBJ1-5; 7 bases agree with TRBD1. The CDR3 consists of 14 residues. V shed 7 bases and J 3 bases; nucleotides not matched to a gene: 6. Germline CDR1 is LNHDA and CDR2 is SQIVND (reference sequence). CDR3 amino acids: CASNLGGANQPQHF. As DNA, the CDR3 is TGTGCCAGTAATTTAGGGGGCGCCAATCAGCCCCAGCATTTT.

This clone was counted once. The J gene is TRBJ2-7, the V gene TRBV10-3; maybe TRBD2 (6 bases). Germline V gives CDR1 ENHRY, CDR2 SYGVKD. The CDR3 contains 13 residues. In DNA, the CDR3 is TGTGCTCTCGGGGACGGGAGCTCCTACGAGCAGTACTTC. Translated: CALGDGSSYEQYF.

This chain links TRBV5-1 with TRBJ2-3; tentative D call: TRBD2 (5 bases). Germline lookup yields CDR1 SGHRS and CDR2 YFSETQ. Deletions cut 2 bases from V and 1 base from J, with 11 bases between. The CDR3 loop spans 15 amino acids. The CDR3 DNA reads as TGCGCCAGCAGCTTCCGGGATCCTGGCACAGATACGCAGTATTTT. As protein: CASSFRDPGTDTQYF.

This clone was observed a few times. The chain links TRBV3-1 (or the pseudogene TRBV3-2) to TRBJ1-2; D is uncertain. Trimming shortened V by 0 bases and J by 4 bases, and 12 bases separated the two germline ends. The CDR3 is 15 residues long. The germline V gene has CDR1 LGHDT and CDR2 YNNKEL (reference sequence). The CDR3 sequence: CASSQDSPGLYGYTF. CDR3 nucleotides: TGTGCCAGCAGCCAAGATAGTCCAGGACTCTATGGCTACACCTTC.

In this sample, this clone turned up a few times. In DNA form, the CDR3 reads TGTGCCACCACCTTTAGACAGTACAATGAGCAGTTCTTC. It yields the protein CATTFRQYNEQFF. The chain joins TRBV6-5 to TRBJ2-1, with D perhaps matching TRBD1 (5 bases). Germline values: CDR1 MNHEY, CDR2 SVGAGI. CDR3 length: 13 residues. V was clipped by 10 bases and J by 4 bases, with 14 bases between them.

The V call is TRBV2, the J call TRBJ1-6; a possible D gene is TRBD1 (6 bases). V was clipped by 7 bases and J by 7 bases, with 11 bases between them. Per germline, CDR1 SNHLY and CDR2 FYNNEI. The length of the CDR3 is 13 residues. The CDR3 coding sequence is TGTGCCAGCACCGGGACACCGAATTCACCCCTCCACTTT. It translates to CASTGTPNSPLHF.

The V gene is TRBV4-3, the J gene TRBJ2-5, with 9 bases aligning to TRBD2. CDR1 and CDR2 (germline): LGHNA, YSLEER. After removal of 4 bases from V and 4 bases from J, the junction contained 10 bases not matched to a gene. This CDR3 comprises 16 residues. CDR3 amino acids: CASSLDISGRGETQYF. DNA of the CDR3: TGCGCCAGCAGCCTAGACATTAGCGGGAGAGGAGAGACCCAGTACTTC.

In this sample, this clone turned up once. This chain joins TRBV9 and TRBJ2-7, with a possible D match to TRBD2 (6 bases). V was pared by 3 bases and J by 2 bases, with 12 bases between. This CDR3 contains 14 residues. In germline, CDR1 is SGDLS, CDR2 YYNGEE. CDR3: CASSEGTHTYEQYF. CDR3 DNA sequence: TGTGCCAGCAGCGAGGGGACTCATACCTACGAGCAGTACTTC.

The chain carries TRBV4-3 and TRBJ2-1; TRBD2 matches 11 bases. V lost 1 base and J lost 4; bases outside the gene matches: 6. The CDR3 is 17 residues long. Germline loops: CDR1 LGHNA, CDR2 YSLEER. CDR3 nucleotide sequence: TGCGCCAGCAGCCAAGCCCTAACTAGCGGGGGTTACAATGAGCAGTTCTTC. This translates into CASSQALTSGGYNEQFF.

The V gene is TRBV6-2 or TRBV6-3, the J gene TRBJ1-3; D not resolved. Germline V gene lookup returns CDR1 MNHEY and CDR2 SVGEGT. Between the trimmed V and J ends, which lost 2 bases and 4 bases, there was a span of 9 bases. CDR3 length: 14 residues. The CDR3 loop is CASSYRTEGNTIYF. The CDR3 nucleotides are TGTGCCAGCAGTTACCGGACTGAAGGAAACACCATATATTTT.

This CDR3 reads CASSLEGVLNEQYF. The CDR3 DNA is TGTGCCAGCAGCTTAGAAGGAGTTCTCAACGAGCAGTACTTC. The J gene is TRBJ2-7, the V gene TRBV7-9; D gene unclear. The CDR3 is 14 amino acids. CDR1 is SEHNR, CDR2 FQNEAQ, per germline (reference sequence). Between the trimmed V and J ends, which lost 1 base and 5 bases, there was a span of 12 bases.

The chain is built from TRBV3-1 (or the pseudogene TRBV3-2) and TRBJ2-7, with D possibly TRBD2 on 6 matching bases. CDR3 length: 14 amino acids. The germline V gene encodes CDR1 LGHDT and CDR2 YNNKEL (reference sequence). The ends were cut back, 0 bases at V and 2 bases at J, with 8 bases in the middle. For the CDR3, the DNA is TGTGCCAGCAGCCAAGAACGCGGGGCCTACGAGCAGTACTTC. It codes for CASSQERGAYEQYF.

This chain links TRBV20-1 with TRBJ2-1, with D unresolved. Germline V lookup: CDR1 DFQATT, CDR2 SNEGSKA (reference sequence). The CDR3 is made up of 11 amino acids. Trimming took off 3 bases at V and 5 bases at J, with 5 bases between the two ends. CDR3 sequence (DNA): TGCAGTGCTAGTGCAAACAATGAGCAGTTCTTC. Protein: CSASANNEQFF.

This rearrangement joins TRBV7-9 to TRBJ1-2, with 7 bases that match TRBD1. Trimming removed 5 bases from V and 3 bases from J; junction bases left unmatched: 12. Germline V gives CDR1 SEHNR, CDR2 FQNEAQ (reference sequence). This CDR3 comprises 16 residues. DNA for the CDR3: TGTGCCAGCAGCCAATACCGGACAGGCTGGCACTATGGCTACACCTTC. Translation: CASSQYRTGWHYGYTF.

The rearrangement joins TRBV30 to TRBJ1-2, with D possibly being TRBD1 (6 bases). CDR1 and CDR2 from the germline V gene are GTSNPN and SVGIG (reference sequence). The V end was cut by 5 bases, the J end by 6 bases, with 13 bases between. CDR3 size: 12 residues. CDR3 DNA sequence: TGTGCCTGGGCAGTCGAGGGGGATGGCTACACCTTC. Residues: CAWAVEGDGYTF.

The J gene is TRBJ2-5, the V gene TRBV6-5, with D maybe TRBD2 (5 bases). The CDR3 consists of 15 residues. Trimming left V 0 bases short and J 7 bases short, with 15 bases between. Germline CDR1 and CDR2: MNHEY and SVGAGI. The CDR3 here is CASSYSQAKRGTQYF. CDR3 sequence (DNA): TGTGCCAGCAGTTACTCGCAGGCGAAACGGGGGACCCAGTACTTC.

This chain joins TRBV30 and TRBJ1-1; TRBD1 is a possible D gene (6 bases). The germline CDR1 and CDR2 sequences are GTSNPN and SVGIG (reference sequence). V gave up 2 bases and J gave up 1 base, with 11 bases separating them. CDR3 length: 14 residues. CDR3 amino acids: CAWSRRGTNTEAFF. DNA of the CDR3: TGTGCCTGGAGTCGCAGGGGTACGAACACTGAAGCTTTCTTT.

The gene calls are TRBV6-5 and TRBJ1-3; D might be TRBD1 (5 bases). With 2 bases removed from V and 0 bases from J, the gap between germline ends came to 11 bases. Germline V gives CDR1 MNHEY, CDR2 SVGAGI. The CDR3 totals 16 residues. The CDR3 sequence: CASSYGFGGSGNTIYF. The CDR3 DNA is TGTGCCAGCAGTTACGGATTCGGGGGCTCTGGAAACACCATATATTTT.

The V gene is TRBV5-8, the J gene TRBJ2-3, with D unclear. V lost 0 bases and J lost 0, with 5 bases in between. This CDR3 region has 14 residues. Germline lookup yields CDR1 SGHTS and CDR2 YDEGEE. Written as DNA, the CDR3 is TGTGCCAGCAGCTTGGTTCAGAGCACAGATACGCAGTATTTT. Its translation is CASSLVQSTDTQYF.

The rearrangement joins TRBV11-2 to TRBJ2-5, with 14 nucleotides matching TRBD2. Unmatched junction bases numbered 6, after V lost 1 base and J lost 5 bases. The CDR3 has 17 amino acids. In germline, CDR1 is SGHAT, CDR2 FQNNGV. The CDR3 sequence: CASSLVGLAGGRETQYF. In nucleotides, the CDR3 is TGTGCCAGCAGCTTAGTCGGACTAGCGGGAGGAAGGGAGACCCAGTACTTC.